The rows below give T cell receptor beta chains drawn from one sample of a study of blood T cell repertoires in COVID-19. Clones were read by immunoSEQ multiplex PCR, and TCRdb kept only the in-frame ones, dropping some. The table has around 30,000 clones, 90% seen once. The sample consisted of peripheral blood. The receptors stem from a man in his sixties with active COVID-19. Both conserved end residues are part of each CDR3. The order of the fields is D gene, J gene, V gene, clone size, CDR3 length, CDR3 DNA, CDR3 protein. A D gene is named only where the DNA matches it firmly. Clone sizes are given selectively: once, few, many, or a class where the clone is expanded.

TRBD1,TRBJ1-2,TRBV19,NA,16,TGTGCCAGTAGTAAGAGACAGGGCCGTTTCAACTATGGCTACACCTTC,CASSKRQGRFNYGYTF
NA,TRBJ2-5,TRBV18,once,13,TGTGCCAGCTCACGGGGCCCAGGGGAGACCCAGTACTTC,CASSRGPGETQYF
NA,TRBJ2-1,TRBV10-1,NA,11,TGCGCCAGCGCTTCTGGGGGGAGGCAGTTCTTC,CASASGGRQFF
TRBD2,TRBJ2-3,TRBV9,NA,17,TGTGCCAGCAGCGGAGAGCGGGGGGGCCGGAGCACAGATACGCAGTATTTT,CASSGERGGRSTDTQYF
NA,TRBJ2-1,TRBV13,NA,12,TGTGCCAGCAGCTCAGCGGGTAATGAGCAGTTCTTC,CASSSAGNEQFF
NA,TRBJ1-5,TRBV27,NA,13,TGTGCCAGCAGTTTGAGGGCCAACCTGCCCCAGCATTTT,CASSLRANLPQHF
TRBD1,TRBJ2-1,TRBV11-3,NA,13,TGTGCCAGCAGCTTATCGGGACAGGATGAGCAGTTCTTC,CASSLSGQDEQFF
NA,TRBJ2-7,TRBV7-2,NA,16,TGTGCCAGCAGCTTAGGGGGCCAGGGCGTACCTTACGAGCAGTACTTC,CASSLGGQGVPYEQYF
TRBD1,TRBJ1-3,TRBV9,NA,15,TGTGCCAGCAGCCCCCAGACAGGGAACGGAAACACCATATATTTT,CASSPQTGNGNTIYF
TRBD1,TRBJ1-5,TRBV3-1/TRBV3-2,NA,16,TGTGCCAGCAGCCAAGATCTCTCGGGCAGGGGGCAGCCCCAGCATTTT,CASSQDLSGRGQPQHF
NA,TRBJ2-4,TRBV9,NA,16,TGTGCCAGCAGCGTAGCGGCGGGTTCTTCCCTAAACATTCAGTACTTC,CASSVAAGSSLNIQYF
NA,TRBJ1-1,TRBV4-3,NA,14,TGCGCCAGCAGCCCTAGGAAGTTGAACACTGAAGCTTTCTTT,CASSPRKLNTEAFF
NA,TRBJ2-7,TRBV5-1,NA,13,TGCGCCAGCAGCTCGGACCTTACGGGGGAGCAGTACTTC,CASSSDLTGEQYF
TRBD1,TRBJ2-5,TRBV7-6,once,15,TGTGCCAGCAGCTATATACAGGGGGCCAGAGAGACCCAGTACTTC,CASSYIQGARETQYF
NA,TRBJ1-5,TRBV12-5,NA,15,TGTGCTAGTGGTTTGGGACACCCCAGCAATCAGCCCCAGCATTTT,CASGLGHPSNQPQHF
TRBD2,TRBJ2-2,TRBV5-5,NA,16,TGTGCCAGCAGCTTGGCCCCTAGCGGGCGCACCGGGGAGCTGTTTTTT,CASSLAPSGRTGELFF
NA,TRBJ2-7,TRBV5-1,NA,17,TGCGCCAGCAGTCCCACAGGGTCCGGGACCCTCTCCTACGAGCAGTACTTC,CASSPTGSGTLSYEQYF
NA,TRBJ2-5,TRBV5-1,NA,13,TGCGCCAGCAGCTCACAGATCCAAGAGACCCAGTACTTC,CASSSQIQETQYF
NA,TRBJ1-2,TRBV28,NA,14,TGTGCCAGCAGTGGAGGAGGGCTCAGCTATGGCTACACCTTC,CASSGGGLSYGYTF
NA,TRBJ2-1,TRBV7-2,NA,13,TGTGCCAGCAGCTTAGAGAGGTTGGATGAGCAGTTCTTC,CASSLERLDEQFF
NA,TRBJ1-4,TRBV5-1,NA,15,TGCGCCAGCAGCCCGGCGGGGCGATCTAATGAAAAACTGTTTTTT,CASSPAGRSNEKLFF
NA,TRBJ1-1,TRBV5-5,NA,13,TGTGCCAGCAGCCTGATGGGCGATCCTGAAGCTTTCTTT,CASSLMGDPEAFF
NA,TRBJ1-2,TRBV2,NA,14,TGTGCCAGCAGTGAAGTGGGGGCCAGCTATGGCTACACCTTC,CASSEVGASYGYTF
NA,TRBJ1-3,TRBV7-8,NA,17,TGTGCCAGCAGCTTAGAACGCGGCAGGGACTCTGGAAACACCATATATTTT,CASSLERGRDSGNTIYF
NA,TRBJ1-6,TRBV2,NA,13,TGTGCCAGCAGTGAGGTGAGGAATTCACCCCTCCACTTT,CASSEVRNSPLHF
NA,TRBJ1-1,TRBV5-1,NA,12,TGCGCCAGCAGCTTGGGCGACACTGAAGCTTTCTTT,CASSLGDTEAFF
NA,TRBJ1-6,TRBV28,NA,14,TGTGCCAGCCATGCGGGCAGTGGGAATTCACCCCTCCACTTT,CASHAGSGNSPLHF
NA,TRBJ1-1,TRBV9,NA,16,TGTGCCAGCAGCCCACGAACTGGGGGGGGTGCTGAAGAAGCTTTCTTT,CASSPRTGGGAEEAFF
NA,TRBJ2-1,TRBV7-7,NA,15,TGTGCCAGCAGCTTAGGGCCTAGCCTCTACAATGAGCAGTTCTTC,CASSLGPSLYNEQFF
NA,TRBJ1-1,TRBV7-9,NA,13,TGTGCCAGCAGCTTGGGAGGCGGCACTGAAGCTTTCTTT,CASSLGGGTEAFF
TRBD1,TRBJ2-4,TRBV5-8,few,14,TGTGCCAGCAGCTTGAGGCAGGGGGAAGGCATTCAGTACTTC,CASSLRQGEGIQYF
NA,TRBJ1-1,TRBV6-2/TRBV6-3,NA,19,TGTGCCAGCAGTTACTACGACAGGCCTCCGAATCGGGTGAACACTGAAGCTTTCTTT,CASSYYDRPPNRVNTEAFF
TRBD1,TRBJ2-7,TRBV5-1,NA,15,TGCGCCAGCAGCTTAACAGGGGGCGTCGTCCACGAGCAGTACTTC,CASSLTGGVVHEQYF
NA,TRBJ2-4,TRBV6-2/TRBV6-3,NA,20,TGTGCCAGCAGTTATCCCGGACTACCCGGAAAGGGTAGAGCCAAAAACATTCAGTACTTC,CASSYPGLPGKGRAKNIQYF
NA,TRBJ2-1,TRBV2,NA,13,TGTGCCAGCACACCGGGGGCCTACAATGAGCAGTTCTTC,CASTPGAYNEQFF
TRBD2,TRBJ2-3,TRBV9,NA,17,TGTGCCAGCAGCCCCGGGACTAGCGGGGCTAGCACAGATACGCAGTATTTT,CASSPGTSGASTDTQYF
NA,TRBJ1-4,TRBV9,once,15,TGTGCCAGCAGCCCGGGTTGGGGGCTAGGGGAAAAACTGTTTTTT,CASSPGWGLGEKLFF
TRBD1,TRBJ1-2,TRBV7-3,NA,13,TGTGCCAGCAGCTATTCGACAGGGTATGACTACACCTTC,CASSYSTGYDYTF
NA,TRBJ1-2,TRBV18,medium-sized,13,TGTGCCAGCTCACCACTAGCTGTCCATGGCTACACCTTC,CASSPLAVHGYTF
TRBD1,TRBJ2-4,TRBV3-1/TRBV3-2,NA,14,TGTGCCAGCAGCCCCAGGGGGATCTCCGGTATTCAGTACTTC,CASSPRGISGIQYF
TRBD1,TRBJ1-5,TRBV3-1/TRBV3-2,once,14,TGTGCCAGCAGCCAAGGCCAGGGGGTTCAGCCCCAGCATTTT,CASSQGQGVQPQHF
NA,TRBJ1-5,TRBV19,NA,15,TGTGCCAGTAGTATTTATCATAGTAGCAATCAGCCCCAGCATTTT,CASSIYHSSNQPQHF
TRBD1,TRBJ1-5,TRBV24-1,NA,14,TGTGCCACCAGCGCCGGGACAGCGAATCAGCCCCAGCATTTT,CATSAGTANQPQHF
NA,TRBJ1-4,TRBV7-6,NA,18,TGTGCCAGCAGCTTAGTCGGCGTTCAGGGGACGGGGAAGAGGGAACTGTTTTTT,CASSLVGVQGTGKRELFF
NA,TRBJ1-5,TRBV9,few,13,TGTGCCAGCAGCGTAGGGGCCGTGCAGCCCCAGCATTTT,CASSVGAVQPQHF
NA,TRBJ2-7,TRBV11-1,NA,13,TGTGCCAGCAGCACCACCTTAGGGGACGAGCAGTACTTC,CASSTTLGDEQYF
TRBD1,TRBJ1-2,TRBV7-2,NA,14,TGTGCCAGCAGCACCCAGACAGGGACCTATGGCTACACCTTC,CASSTQTGTYGYTF
NA,TRBJ2-3,TRBV2,NA,14,TGTGGCTCAGGCGGGGGCACAGGCACAGATACGCAGTATTTT,CGSGGGTGTDTQYF
TRBD2,TRBJ2-1,TRBV5-6,NA,13,TGTGCCAGCAGCCAGCGGGGCCGGGGTGAGCAGTTCTTC,CASSQRGRGEQFF
NA,TRBJ1-6,TRBV5-1,once,14,TGCGCCAGCAGCTTAACAGGTCCGAATTCACCCCTCCACTTT,CASSLTGPNSPLHF
NA,TRBJ2-5,TRBV5-6,NA,16,TGTGCCAGCAGTAGGGTAGGCAGGGGGGCCCAAGAGACCCAGTACTTC,CASSRVGRGAQETQYF
NA,TRBJ2-1,TRBV7-9,NA,18,TGTGCCAGCAGCGACCACCGGCGGGGGCTCAGCTCCTACAATGAGCAGTTCTTC,CASSDHRRGLSSYNEQFF
TRBD1,TRBJ2-3,TRBV4-1,NA,16,TGCGCCAGCAGCCAGAGTGGGACAGGGGACACAGATACGCAGTATTTT,CASSQSGTGDTDTQYF
NA,TRBJ2-7,TRBV6-5,NA,15,TGTGCCAGCAGGAACACAGGGTGGGGTGTCGACGAGCAGTACTTC,CASRNTGWGVDEQYF
NA,TRBJ2-7,TRBV7-8,NA,15,TGTGCCAGCAGCATTTCGGGGGACCGCTCCTACGAGCAGTACTTC,CASSISGDRSYEQYF
TRBD2,TRBJ2-5,TRBV5-4,NA,16,TGTGCCAGCAGTTTTCTAGCGGGGGGGCCCCAAGAGACCCAGTACTTC,CASSFLAGGPQETQYF
NA,TRBJ1-5,TRBV2,NA,13,TGTGCCAGCAGAACCCAGGGTACTCAGCCCCAGCATTTT,CASRTQGTQPQHF
TRBD2,TRBJ2-2,TRBV20-1,NA,17,TGCAGTGCTAGTCGGTTCTCGACTAGCGGGTCCCCCGGGGAGCTGTTTTTT,CSASRFSTSGSPGELFF
NA,TRBJ1-6,TRBV15,NA,13,TGTGCCACCAGCAGAGAAGGGAGTTCACCCCTCCACTTT,CATSREGSSPLHF
NA,TRBJ1-1,TRBV9,once,16,TGTGCCAGCAGCGTGGGCCCGGGATGGGTGGGCCGTGAAGCTTTCTTT,CASSVGPGWVGREAFF